Sequencing of this TCR beta chain was carried out in a study of T cells after yellow fever vaccination. Study context: Fractions low in cell number were prepared with SMART-Seq v4 Ultra Low Input.

Whole-study results and caveats: Weaker in magnitude, the secondary response showed a faster peak on day 5 versus 15.

The CDR3 is made up of 12 amino acids. Germline trimming cut 4 bases from V and 3 bases from J; bases unmatched to any gene: 3. Germline V CDR1 and CDR2: SQVTM, ANQGSEA. This clonotype was observed a handful of times. Its cognate antigen is unknown. A process of 5'RACE template switching, which added a universal primer site and UMIs, was used to make TCR cDNA. TCRdb independently ran MiXCR on the 5' RACE reads; one entry per CDR3 protein. In the table there are some 400,000 distinct CDR3 sequences, about 17% of which are singletons. The receptor was derived from a man aged 18 to 29 who received the YFV17D yellow fever vaccine. This chain joins TRBV29-1 and TRBJ2-7; 7 bases fit TRBD2. Material: PBMCs, obtained before the yellow fever booster vaccination. This CDR3 reads CSVVGTNYEQYF. CDR3 sequence (DNA): TGCAGCGTTGTTGGGACTAACTACGAGCAGTACTTC.